This TCR beta chain was captured in a study of T cell repertoires in cytomegalovirus infection. The wider study: Indications of both CMV infection and matching HLA type were provided by public TCR beta signatures.

TCRdb used MiXCR to reprocess the reads, holding one entry per CDR3 protein. The sample contains approximately 300,000 distinct CDR3 sequences, roughly 25% of which appear only once. V lost 2 bases and J lost 4, with 5 bases in between. CDR3 length: 12 amino acids. The V gene's germline CDR1 is SEHNR and CDR2 FQNEAQ (reference sequence). This clonotype was seen a handful of times. Its target is not known. Study-wide findings and caveats: Adding up the frequency of public TCR beta families identified people who carried CMV plus the relevant HLA.

The chain joins TRBV7-9 to TRBJ1-2; D unclear. The source material was cultured PBMCs, sampled from culture after CMV antigen stimulation. The sequence derives from a human donor in good health (CMV status not recorded). Some clones in this sample may be carry-over from other donors' samples. CDR3 sequence reads: CASSLQTYGYTF. The CDR3 nucleotides are TGTGCCAGCAGCTTACAGACCTATGGCTACACCTTC.